These 15 T cell receptor beta chains originate from one sample sequenced in a study of T cells in Graves' hyperthyroidism and ophthalmopathy. Researchers amplified the TCR beta CDR3 regions from RNA transcripts. First-round RT-PCR targeting the TCR CDR3 was performed with the HTBI primer set. One entry per CDR3 protein results from TCRdb running MiXCR on the multiplex PCR reads. Among approximately 380,000 distinct CDR3 sequences listed, roughly 13% were seen once. The sample taken for sequencing was blood. These receptors originate from a man in his fifties with Graves' ophthalmopathy.

The rearrangement joins TRBV18 to TRBJ1-1; D possibly corresponds to TRBD1 (5 bases). Germline CDR1 KGHSH, CDR2 LQKENI. The CDR3 has 16 amino acids. V was pared by 6 bases and J by 1 base, with 18 bases between. CDR3 in DNA: TGTGCCAGCTCTCCGGGACCCCCAGGGTCGAACACTGAAGCTTTCTTT. This codes for CASSPGPPGSNTEAFF.

In its sample, this clonotype was seen a few times. The rearrangement links TRBV12-3 or TRBV12-4 to TRBJ2-3; the D gene is possibly TRBD1 (5 bases). V shed 5 bases and J shed 13 bases, with 16 bases lying between them. The CDR3 spans 12 residues. CDR3: CASSPRVRAEYF. DNA of the CDR3: TGTGCCAGCAGTCCCAGGGTCCGCGCGGAGTATTTT.

This clonotype was observed a handful of times. The chain is built from TRBV6-1 and TRBJ2-5; a possible D gene is TRBD2 (5 bases). Looked up from germline, CDR1 is MNHNS and CDR2 is SASEGT. Trimming shortened V by 7 bases and J by 3 bases, and 9 bases separated the two germline ends. CDR3 size: 12 residues. CDR3 nucleotides: TGTGCCAGCAACGGACTTGAAGAGACCCAGTACTTC. Protein sequence: CASNGLEETQYF.

The chain recombines TRBV6-6 with TRBJ2-3; 11 bases align to TRBD2. The CDR3 totals 21 residues. Losses at the gene ends were 0 bases for V and 0 bases for J; bases not matched to a gene: 14. The germline CDR1 and CDR2 sequences are MNHNY and SVGAGI (reference sequence). CDR3 residues: CASSYSWTSGPVGISTDTQYF. The CDR3 DNA reads TGTGCCAGCAGTTACTCGTGGACTAGCGGGCCAGTGGGGATTAGCACAGATACGCAGTATTTT.

This clonotype was picked up many times. The chain is built from TRBV30 and TRBJ1-4; TRBD1 is a possible D gene (5 bases). The CDR3 runs to 14 residues. Germline loops: CDR1 GTSNPN, CDR2 SVGIG (reference sequence). V lost 1 base and J 6 bases, leaving 12 bases between the germline ends. The CDR3 loop reads CAWSAGGGDEKLFF. CDR3 in DNA: TGTGCCTGGAGTGCGGGGGGAGGGGATGAAAAACTGTTTTTT.

The chain has TRBV4-2 and TRBJ2-1, with TRBD1 matching 9 bases. With 0 bases clipped from V and 2 bases from J, the junction kept 5 bases outside the gene matches. This CDR3 comprises 17 residues. Germline V gives CDR1 LGHNA, CDR2 YNFKEQ. This CDR3 reads CASSQDRGTGTYNEQFF. The CDR3 DNA reads TGTGCCAGCAGCCAAGATCGAGGGACAGGGACCTACAATGAGCAGTTCTTC.

This clonotype showed up many times. V usage is TRBV5-8 and J usage is TRBJ2-3; D ambiguous. Trimming left V 4 bases short and J 5 bases short, with 14 bases between. Per the germline V gene, CDR1 is SGHTS and CDR2 is YDEGEE. This CDR3 comprises 14 residues. The CDR3 region has the DNA TGTGCCAGCAGCCAGGACGGTCGGTTAGATACGCAGTATTTT. It encodes CASSQDGRLDTQYF.

This clonotype showed up many times. The chain combines TRBV20-1 with TRBJ2-7; perhaps TRBD1 as D (6 bases). Deletions cut 6 bases from V and 1 base from J, with 16 bases between. Germline CDR1 DFQATT, CDR2 SNEGSKA (reference sequence). This CDR3 spans 14 amino acids. The CDR3, as DNA: TGCAGTGCCGAAGACAGGCGAGGGTCCTACGAGCAGTACTTC. The encoded protein is CSAEDRRGSYEQYF.

Many counts were recorded for this clonotype. This sequence joins TRBV29-1 and TRBJ2-7; no clear D. V was cut by 3 bases and J by 3 bases, with 12 bases left in between. CDR1 and CDR2 (germline): SQVTM, ANQGSEA. This CDR3 is 13 amino acids long. The CDR3 nucleotides are TGCAGCGTTGATATAGGACGGAACTACGAGCAGTACTTC. Translating it yields CSVDIGRNYEQYF.

This clonotype came up many times. This chain joins TRBV24-1 and TRBJ1-1; D not resolved. The CDR3 extends over 13 amino acids. V was pared by 0 bases and J by 6 bases, with 7 bases between. The germline V gene encodes CDR1 KGHDR and CDR2 SFDVKD. The CDR3 nucleotides read TGTGCCACCAGTGATTTGCGCTCCGCTGAAGCTTTCTTT. This sequence encodes CATSDLRSAEAFF.

As to this clonotype: This may be a read error, as it is one base from a much larger clone. The rearrangement links TRBV5-8 to TRBJ2-4; 8 bases align to TRBD1. This CDR3 contains 13 residues. The V gene end was trimmed by 4 bases and the J gene end by 9 bases; junction bases not matched to a gene: 6. Germline values: CDR1 SGHTS, CDR2 YDEGEE. CDR3 in DNA: TGTGCCAGCAGCCCCCGGGACAGGATCATTCAGTACTTC. Translated: CASSPRDRIIQYF.

At least ten counts were recorded for this clonotype. The rearrangement links TRBV20-1 to TRBJ2-1, with 8 bases fitting TRBD2. V lost 1 base, J lost 0 bases, and 5 bases stayed unmatched. The length of the CDR3 is 16 residues. Germline values: CDR1 DFQATT, CDR2 SNEGSKA (reference sequence). The CDR3 DNA reads as TGCAGTGCTAGAGGCGATAGCGGGGCCTCCTACAATGAGCAGTTCTTC. Protein product: CSARGDSGASYNEQFF.

This clonotype has at least ten counts. The J gene is TRBJ2-5, the V gene TRBV20-1; TRBD1 or TRBD2 may be the D gene (5 bases each). The V end was cut by 2 bases, the J end by 2 bases, with 15 bases between. Germline V CDR1 and CDR2: DFQATT, SNEGSKA (reference sequence). CDR3 length: 15 amino acids. In nucleotides, the CDR3 is TGCAGTGCTAGATCAGGACGGGGCTTACAAGAGACCCAGTACTTC. Translated: CSARSGRGLQETQYF.

Regarding this clonotype: Being one base from a much bigger clone, this may be a read error. The chain combines TRBV7-9 with TRBJ1-1; TRBD1 is a possible D gene (5 bases). Germline CDR1 and CDR2: SEHNR and FQNEAQ (reference sequence). The CDR3 totals 16 residues. The V gene lost 3 bases and the J gene lost 7 bases, with 21 bases spanning the gap. In DNA form, the CDR3 reads TGTGCCAGCAGCTTCTACATACCTAGACAGTCCCGTGAAGCTTTCTTT. Protein product: CASSFYIPRQSREAFF.

This clonotype showed up just a few times. The chain links TRBV20-1 to TRBJ2-1, with D perhaps assigned TRBD1 or TRBD2 (5 bases each). Germline CDR1 and CDR2: DFQATT and SNEGSKA (reference sequence). This CDR3 has 16 amino acids. V lost 4 bases, J lost 5 bases, and 21 bases lay in between. The CDR3: CSAKAGGPKGDNEQFF. DNA for the CDR3: TGCAGTGCTAAGGCCGGAGGTCCCAAAGGGGACAATGAGCAGTTCTTC.